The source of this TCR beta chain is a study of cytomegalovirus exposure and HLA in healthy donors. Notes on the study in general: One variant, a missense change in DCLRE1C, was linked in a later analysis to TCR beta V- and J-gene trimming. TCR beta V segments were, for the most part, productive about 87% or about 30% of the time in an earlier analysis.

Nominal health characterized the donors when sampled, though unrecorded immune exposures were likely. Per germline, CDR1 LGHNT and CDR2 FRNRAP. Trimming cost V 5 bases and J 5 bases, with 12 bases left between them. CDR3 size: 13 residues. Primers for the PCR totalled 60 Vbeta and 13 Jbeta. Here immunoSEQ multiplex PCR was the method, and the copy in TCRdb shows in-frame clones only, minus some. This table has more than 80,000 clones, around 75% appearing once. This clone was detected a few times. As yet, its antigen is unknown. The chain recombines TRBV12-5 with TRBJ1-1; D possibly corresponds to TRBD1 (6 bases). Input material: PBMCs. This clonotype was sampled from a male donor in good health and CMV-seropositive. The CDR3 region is CASGLKQGTEAFF. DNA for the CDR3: TGTGCTAGTGGTCTGAAACAGGGTACTGAAGCTTTCTTT.